The present TCR beta chain was sequenced within a study of shared clonotypes between healthy human individuals. Looking at the study overall: Three plates each covered CD4 naive and memory; CD8 naive two, CD8 memory one.

A remark on this clone: Its specificity is unknown.

The naive CD8 fraction comprised CD45RO-negative cells positively selected for CCR7 and excluded terminally differentiated effector memory CD45RA+ cells. Genomic DNA of each subset was evenly split across several immunoSEQ plates. Data came from immunoSEQ multiplex PCR; TCRdb stores just in-frame clones and leaves some out. Here the sample spans about 820,000 clones, 90% to 95% being singletons. Study results and limitations: Relative to their counterparts shared across all four donors, non-shared clonotypes exhibited diminished generation probabilities. Across a handful of donors, naive CD4 shared roughly 5.1%, naive CD8 approximately 3.5%, memory CD4 over 2%, memory CD8 under 0.5%.

The CDR3 totals 13 residues. Per the germline V gene, CDR1 is SNHLY and CDR2 is FYNNEI. V gave up 3 bases and J gave up 2 bases, with 6 bases separating them. This TCR came from a man aged 30-40 years in good health. V is TRBV2 and J is TRBJ2-3, with D hard to call. Sequencing was performed on naive CD8+ T cells sorted from blood. The CDR3 reads CASSDALTDTQYF. CDR3 sequence (DNA): TGTGCCAGCAGTGATGCCCTCACAGATACGCAGTATTTT. The full variable domain, rest sourced from reference TRBV2 and TRBJ2-3, is EPEVTQTPSHQVTQMGQEVILRCVPISNHLYFYWYRQILGQKVEFLVSFYNNEISEKSEIFDDQFSVERPDGSNFTLKIRSTKLEDSAMYFCASSDALTDTQYFGPGTRLTVL.